This is a list of T cell receptor beta chains from one sample in a study of cytomegalovirus exposure and HLA in healthy donors. The method was immunoSEQ multiplex PCR; TCRdb's version includes in-frame clones alone and lacks a portion of them. The sample contains about 94,000 clones, about 80% of which appear only once. The specimen was PBMCs. The receptors stem from a human donor in good health. Both conserved end residues are part of each CDR3. Each record gives: D gene, clone size, J gene, CDR3 length, V gene, CDR3 DNA, CDR3 protein. D genes are given only for firm matches. Some rows mark clone size as missing; the rest say once, few, many or name a class of expanded clone.

>TRBD1|.|TRBJ1-5|15|TRBV30
TGTGCCTGGGCTTGGACAGGGGTTAGCAATCAGCCCCAGCATTTT
CAWAWTGVSNQPQHF
>.|once|TRBJ1-2|14|TRBV29-1
TGCAGCGTTGAAACCGGGACAAGGCAACGTGGCTACACCTTC
CSVETGTRQRGYTF
>TRBD1|.|TRBJ2-1|17|TRBV7-3
TGTGCCAGCAGCCACTTACAGGAGGGACAGGGATACAATGAGCAGTTCTTC
CASSHLQEGQGYNEQFF
>TRBD2|.|TRBJ2-2|17|TRBV7-7
TGTGCCAGCAGCCCCACACTAGCGGGAGTAGGGTCCGGGGAGCTGTTTTTT
CASSPTLAGVGSGELFF
>TRBD2|.|TRBJ2-1|16|TRBV27
TGTGCCAGCAGTTCCCGGACTAGCGGGATATACAATGAGCAGTTCTTC
CASSSRTSGIYNEQFF
>TRBD2|.|TRBJ2-3|15|TRBV4-2
TGTGCCAGCAGCCAAGTAGCGGGAAGCACAGATACGCAGTATTTT
CASSQVAGSTDTQYF
>.|.|TRBJ1-2|16|TRBV11-2
TGTGCCAGCAGCTACCCTGTGGGGCTTAAGAACTATGGCTACACCTTC
CASSYPVGLKNYGYTF
>TRBD2|.|TRBJ2-7|15|TRBV10-2
TGCGCCACCTCAAGGACTAGCGGGAGGGCCTACGAGCAGTACTTC
CATSRTSGRAYEQYF
>TRBD1|.|TRBJ1-5|15|TRBV5-1
TGCGCCAGCAGCCCCGAGGGACAGAGCAATCAGCCCCAGCATTTT
CASSPEGQSNQPQHF
>TRBD2|.|TRBJ2-1|16|TRBV11-3
TGTGCCAGCAGCTCCGGGACTAGCGGGGCGGCCAATGAGCAGTTCTTC
CASSSGTSGAANEQFF
>TRBD1|.|TRBJ1-1|14|TRBV30
TGTGCCGGGAAGACTGGGACAGGGGGCACTGAAGCTTTCTTT
CAGKTGTGGTEAFF
>TRBD2|few|TRBJ2-7|16|TRBV5-1
TGCGCCAGCAGCTTGGGAGCTAGCGGGGGCTCCTACGAGCAGTACTTC
CASSLGASGGSYEQYF
>.|once|TRBJ2-5|13|TRBV6-5
TGTGCCAGCAGGGCAGGGTGGGTCGAGACCCAGTACTTC
CASRAGWVETQYF
>.|.|TRBJ2-2|14|TRBV19
TGTGCCAGTAGCCGGACTATGAACACCGGGGAGCTGTTTTTT
CASSRTMNTGELFF
>TRBD1|.|TRBJ2-7|15|TRBV6-1
TGTGCCAGCAGCTCCATGGGACAGGGGGGCTACGAGCAGTACTTC
CASSSMGQGGYEQYF
>.|.|TRBJ2-5|16|TRBV9
TGTGCCAGCAGCCCATCCCTAACTGGGTTGGAGGAGACCCAGTACTTC
CASSPSLTGLEETQYF
>.|.|TRBJ1-1|14|TRBV2
TGTGCCAGTAGTTCAGACCCTCCGGGCACTGAAGCTTTCTTT
CASSSDPPGTEAFF
>.|.|TRBJ2-1|11|TRBV28
TGTGCCAGCAGGTCGGGGGATGAGCAGTTCTTC
CASRSGDEQFF
>TRBD2|.|TRBJ2-1|14|TRBV5-6
TGTGCCAGCAGACGGGGACTAGTCGTTCATGAGCAGTTCTTC
CASRRGLVVHEQFF
>TRBD2|.|TRBJ2-7|17|TRBV5-6
TGTGCCAGCAGCTATCAGGCGGCTAGCGGGGGATCCTACGAGCAGTACTTC
CASSYQAASGGSYEQYF
>TRBD1|.|TRBJ1-1|14|TRBV10-3
TGTGCCATCAGACCGGGACAGAGAACAACTGAAGCTTTCTTT
CAIRPGQRTTEAFF
>TRBD1|.|TRBJ1-1|17|TRBV7-3
TGTGCCAGCAGCATCCGGGACAGGGGGCCCTGGAACACTGAAGCTTTCTTT
CASSIRDRGPWNTEAFF
>TRBD2|.|TRBJ2-3|16|TRBV7-2
TGTGCCAGCAGCTTAGGAGCGGGAGGGTTAGGAGATACGCAGTATTTT
CASSLGAGGLGDTQYF
>.|.|TRBJ1-2|14|TRBV2
TGTGCCAGCAGCTACACAGGGACGATCTATGGCTACACCTTC
CASSYTGTIYGYTF
>.|.|TRBJ2-1|15|TRBV6-5
TGTGCCAGCTCCCCCCGCGCCTTGGGAGGTAATGAGCAGTTCTTC
CASSPRALGGNEQFF
>TRBD1|.|TRBJ1-4|16|TRBV2
TGTGCCAGTAAGAGATTTGACAGGGCTCAAAATGAAAAACTGTTTTTT
CASKRFDRAQNEKLFF
>.|.|TRBJ1-5|15|TRBV19
TGTGCCAGTAGACTCACTTCCCGGAGCAATCAGCCCCAGCATTTT
CASRLTSRSNQPQHF
>.|.|TRBJ2-1|15|TRBV7-6
TGTGCCAGCAGCTTAGGTGTAGGGGGTTATAATGAGCAGTTCTTC
CASSLGVGGYNEQFF
>.|.|TRBJ1-1|14|TRBV28
TGTGCCAGCAGTACAGACACTCGGCTCACTGAAGCTTTCTTT
CASSTDTRLTEAFF
>.|few|TRBJ2-7|15|TRBV7-6
TGTGCCAGCAGCTTAGGGGAGGCATTGTGGTACGAGCAGTACTTC
CASSLGEALWYEQYF
>TRBD2|.|TRBJ2-1|16|TRBV25-1
TGTGCCAGCAGTGAATCCCGGACTAGCGGGAGGGCCCAGCAGTTCTTC
CASSESRTSGRAQQFF
>.|few|TRBJ2-7|16|TRBV18
TGTGCCAGCTCACCAGGCGTCCGGGGGGCATCCTACGAGCAGTACTTC
CASSPGVRGASYEQYF
>TRBD1|.|TRBJ2-7|15|TRBV9
TGTGCCAGCAGCGTTGGTGGGACAGAGACCTACGAGCAGTACTTC
CASSVGGTETYEQYF
>.|.|TRBJ2-3|19|TRBV28
TGTGCCAGCAGTTCCATACTGCAAACTAGCGGGACAGGGACAGATACGCAGTATTTT
CASSSILQTSGTGTDTQYF
>TRBD1|.|TRBJ1-2|15|TRBV28
TGTGCCAGCAGTTTGGACAGGGGCCTCCCCTATGGCTACACCTTC
CASSLDRGLPYGYTF
>.|few|TRBJ1-4|14|TRBV6-6
TGTGCCAGCAGTTACTTAGAAATTAATGAAAAACTGTTTTTT
CASSYLEINEKLFF
>.|.|TRBJ1-5|14|TRBV6-5
TGTGCCAGCAGTCAGACAGGAGTCCATCAGCCCCAGCATTTT
CASSQTGVHQPQHF
>TRBD1|few|TRBJ1-5|15|TRBV28
TGTGCCAGCGGCACAGGGGGCTGGAGCAATCAGCCCCAGCATTTT
CASGTGGWSNQPQHF
>.|.|TRBJ2-1|16|TRBV7-3
TGTGCCAGCAGCTCCATAGGACAAGGCTCCTACAATGAGCAGTTCTTC
CASSSIGQGSYNEQFF
>TRBD1|.|TRBJ2-7|14|TRBV25-1
TGTGCCAGCAGTGGGCGACAGGGGTTATACGAGCAGTACTTC
CASSGRQGLYEQYF
>.|.|TRBJ2-7|11|TRBV14
TGTGCCAGCAGCCAAGGTCGGGGGCAGTACTTC
CASSQGRGQYF
>.|once|TRBJ1-1|15|TRBV7-9
TGTGCCAGCAGCCCCGCAGGGCGAAGTAACACTGAAGCTTTCTTT
CASSPAGRSNTEAFF
>.|.|TRBJ2-2|20|TRBV21-1
TGTGCCAGCAGCAGCAAGGGGAGGACTAGCGGGAGGGGGGACACCGGGGAGCTGTTTTTT
CASSSKGRTSGRGDTGELFF
>TRBD2|.|TRBJ2-3|14|TRBV11-2
TGTGCCAGCAGCTTCGTCGGGGGGGCAGATACGCAGTATTTT
CASSFVGGADTQYF
>TRBD1|few|TRBJ1-6|14|TRBV5-4
TGTGCCAGCAGGCCCGACAGGGGGCTATCACCCCTCCACTTT
CASRPDRGLSPLHF
>.|once|TRBJ1-3|14|TRBV7-3
TGTGCCAGCAGCCTACAGGGAACTGGAAACACCATATATTTT
CASSLQGTGNTIYF
>.|.|TRBJ1-5|14|TRBV5-6
TGTGCCAGCAGCCAGGGGTCTGGCAATCAGCCCCAGCATTTT
CASSQGSGNQPQHF
>.|.|TRBJ2-7|11|TRBV27
TGTGCCAGCAGATCTCCCTACGAGCAGTACTTC
CASRSPYEQYF
>TRBD1|once|TRBJ1-6|15|TRBV19
TGTGCCAGTAGTATAGGACAGGGGCATAATTCACCCCTCCACTTT
CASSIGQGHNSPLHF